This T cell receptor (beta chain) was documented in a study of T cell clonotyping in hematopoietic cell transplantation. Time point described: recipient sample about 28 days before transplant, after cytoreduction. The protocol was immunoSEQ multiplex PCR, while the TCRdb copy is restricted to in-frame clones and leaves out a portion. The sample records approximately 50,000 clones, about nine tenths being singletons. The receptor comes from a man in his sixties with biphenotypic leukemia. Some clones in this sample may be carry-over from other donors' samples. Sequencing used peripheral blood mononuclear cells, obtained before stem cell transplant.

DNA of the CDR3: TGTGCCTGGAGTGGTCGGCTGAACACTGAAGCTTTCTTT. Translation: CAWSGRLNTEAFF. This rearrangement joins TRBV30 to TRBJ1-1; D remains ambiguous. V was clipped by 1 base and J by 0 bases, with 6 bases between them. Germline lookup yields CDR1 GTSNPN and CDR2 SVGIG (reference sequence). This CDR3 region has 13 residues.